Listed here are 18 T cell receptor beta chains from one sample, sequenced in a study. One entry per CDR3 protein results from TCRdb running MiXCR on the 5' RACE reads. Of over 25,000 distinct CDR3 sequences listed, 26% were seen once; the top ten hold roughly 3.7%. The sample taken for sequencing was naive CD4+ T cells sorted from a lymph node. Subset indicated: naive CD4+ T cells, CD4+CD45RA+CD25-. The origin of the receptors is a female donor with breast cancer.

The chain combines TRBV5-6 with TRBJ2-1; D remains unclear. V was clipped by 2 bases and J by 4 bases, with 10 bases between them. Germline V gene sequence: CDR1 SGHDT, CDR2 YYEEEE. This CDR3 region has 14 residues. CDR3 in amino acids: CASSFPLKYNEQFF. Here the CDR3 DNA reads TGTGCCAGCAGCTTCCCCTTAAAATACAATGAGCAGTTCTTC.

This chain joins TRBV7-9 and TRBJ2-2; the D is unclear. CDR3 length: 15 amino acids. From germline, CDR1 is SEHNR and CDR2 FQNEAQ (reference sequence). Trimming removed 2 bases from V and 1 base from J, with 8 bases in between. This CDR3 is CASSLKPGNTGELFF. CDR3 nucleotides: TGTGCCAGCAGCTTAAAGCCGGGGAACACCGGGGAGCTGTTTTTT.

This clonotype was seen a handful of times. This chain joins TRBV7-6 and TRBJ2-3; D unclear. The germline V gene encodes CDR1 SGHVS and CDR2 FNYEAQ. Trimming cost V 7 bases and J 2 bases, with 7 bases left between them. The CDR3 length is 12 residues. Written as DNA, the CDR3 is TGTGCCAGCAACTCCGACACAGATACGCAGTATTTT. It translates to CASNSDTDTQYF.

In DNA form, the CDR3 reads TGTGCCAGCAGCTCTGACGCGGGAGGGGACGAGCAGTACTTC. This encodes CASSSDAGGDEQYF. The rearrangement uses TRBV7-9 and TRBJ2-7; 9 bases are shared with TRBD2. CDR3 length: 14 amino acids. Per the germline V gene, CDR1 is SEHNR and CDR2 is FQNEAQ (reference sequence). With V trimmed by 4 bases and J by 5 bases, 6 bases remained unmatched.

This clonotype was seen only once. The chain uses TRBV9 and TRBJ1-2, with a possible D match to TRBD1 (5 bases). Deletions cut 0 bases from V and 4 bases from J, with 13 bases between. This CDR3 has 15 amino acids. The germline gives CDR1 SGDLS, CDR2 YYNGEE. For the CDR3, the DNA is TGTGCCAGCAGCGTAGGGGCAGGGATAGTCTATGGCTACACCTTC. Protein sequence: CASSVGAGIVYGYTF.

This clonotype showed up just a few times. The rearrangement uses TRBV5-1 and TRBJ1-2; possible D gene TRBD1, 6 bases. V lost 2 bases, J lost 2 bases, and 13 bases lay in between. Germline V gene data show CDR1 as SGHRS and CDR2 as YFSETQ. The CDR3 contains 15 residues. The CDR3 bases are TGCGCCAGCAGCTTTGAGGGCGGGGGCAACTATGGCTACACCTTC. Translated, it gives CASSFEGGGNYGYTF.

This chain links TRBV11-2 with TRBJ1-2, with a tentative D call TRBD1 (5 bases). Germline loops: CDR1 SGHAT, CDR2 FQNNGV. This CDR3 contains 14 residues. The V and J ends lost 7 bases and 2 bases respectively, with 14 bases between them. The CDR3 sequence: CASNQGLRNYGYTF. The CDR3 DNA is TGTGCCAGCAACCAGGGACTACGCAACTATGGCTACACCTTC. The whole variable domain, remainder taken from reference TRBV11-2 and TRBJ1-2, is EAGVAQSPRYKIIEKRQSVAFWCNPISGHATLYWYQQILGQGPKLLIQFQNNGVVDDSQLPKDRFSAERLKGVDSTLKIQPAKLEDSAVYLCASNQGLRNYGYTFGSGTRLTVV.

This clonotype was seen more than once but under ten times. This rearrangement joins TRBV12-3 or TRBV12-4 to TRBJ2-1, with D possibly matching TRBD2 (6 bases). Between the trimmed V and J ends, which lost 5 bases and 13 bases, there was a span of 15 bases. The CDR3 spans 12 residues. This CDR3 is CASSQRAKGQFF. The CDR3 DNA reads TGTGCCAGCAGTCAGCGGGCCAAGGGCCAGTTCTTC.

This clonotype was observed a handful of times. A much bigger clone sits one base away, suggesting this may be a read error. This chain connects TRBV5-1 to TRBJ2-1; TRBD2 is a possible D gene (6 bases). Germline values: CDR1 SGHRS, CDR2 YFSETQ. The CDR3 is 15 residues long. The CDR3 is CAGSWTGSSYNEQFF. For the CDR3, the DNA is TGCGCCGGCAGCTGGACCGGGAGCTCCTACAATGAGCAGTTCTTC. The variable domain in full, with the rest retrieved from reference TRBV5-1 and TRBJ2-1, is KAGVTQTPRYLIKTRGQQVTLSCSPISGHRSVSWYQQTPGQGLQFLFEYFSETQRNKGNFPGRFSGRQFSNSRSEMNVSTLELGDSALYLCAGSWTGSSYNEQFFGPGTRLTVL.

The V gene is TRBV4-1, the J gene TRBJ2-7; TRBD1 or TRBD2 may be the D gene (5 bases each). The length of the CDR3 is 14 residues. Germline V lookup: CDR1 MGHRA, CDR2 YSYEKL. V was trimmed by 5 bases and J by 4 bases, leaving 15 bases between them. CDR3 DNA sequence: TGCGCCAGCAGCGGCCGGGACCCTCCATACGAGCAGTACGTC. Translation gives CASSGRDPPYEQYV.

The chain joins TRBV20-1 to TRBJ2-5; TRBD1 might be the D (6 bases). Germline V gives CDR1 DFQATT, CDR2 SNEGSKA (reference sequence). The CDR3 runs 15 residues. The V gene lost 2 bases and the J gene lost 5 bases, with 18 bases spanning the gap. The CDR3 DNA reads TGCAGTGCTAGACCCTGGACAGTTGCGAGGGAGACCCAGTACTTC. This translates into CSARPWTVARETQYF.

In its sample, this clonotype ranks as medium-sized. The chain is built from TRBV20-1 and TRBJ1-2; 7 nucleotides line up with TRBD1. This CDR3 contains 13 residues. The V segment lost 5 bases and the J segment 2 bases; nucleotides outside the gene matches: 5. Germline loops: CDR1 DFQATT, CDR2 SNEGSKA (reference sequence). The CDR3 DNA reads TGCAGTGCTCAACAAGGGGGCAACTATGGCTACACCTTC. It codes for CSAQQGGNYGYTF.

This clonotype was observed a handful of times. The V and J genes are TRBV9 and TRBJ2-6; no reliable D call. V dropped 4 bases and J dropped 0 bases, with 8 bases sitting between them. The CDR3 has 15 residues. Germline assignment: CDR1 SGDLS and CDR2 YYNGEE. The CDR3, as DNA: TGTGCCAGCAGCACCTACAGCTCTGGGGCCAACGTCCTGACTTTC. This translates into CASSTYSSGANVLTF.

The rearrangement uses TRBV12-3 or TRBV12-4 and TRBJ2-4; 8 bases match TRBD2. The CDR3 consists of 16 residues. Losses at the gene ends were 2 bases for V and 3 bases for J; bases not matched to a gene: 6. The DNA for the CDR3 is TGTGCCAGCAGTTTAACCGGGGGGGCGGGCAAAAACATTCAGTACTTC. Protein: CASSLTGGAGKNIQYF.

On this clonotype: Since the CDR3 does not end with the conserved phenylalanine or tryptophan, this likely comes from a read error. This chain joins TRBV6-1 and TRBJ1-5, with D unresolved. CDR1 MNHNS and CDR2 SASEGT come from the germline V gene. The CDR3 has 13 residues. Trimming shortened V by 1 base and J by 7 bases, and 8 bases separated the two germline ends. The CDR3, as DNA: TGTGCCAGCAGTGAAGGCGCGAGGCAGCCCCAGCATTCT. Protein: CASSEGARQPQHS.

This clonotype showed up many times. This chain uses TRBV7-2 with TRBJ2-7; 10 bases agree with TRBD1. V was clipped by 5 bases and J by 4 bases; unmatched bases: 8. CDR3 size: 15 residues. The germline gives CDR1 SGHTA, CDR2 FQGNSA. The CDR3 region has the DNA TGTGCCAGCAGCACGCGGACAGGGGGGGAATACGAGCAGTACTTC. Amino acids: CASSTRTGGEYEQYF.

This clonotype has more than one count but fewer than ten. The chain employs TRBV10-3 and TRBJ2-7; D is uncertain. The CDR3 covers 13 residues. Germline CDR1 reads ENHRY; CDR2 reads SYGVKD. Trimming cost V 2 bases and J 4 bases, with 9 bases left between them. CDR3 in DNA: TGTGCCATCAGTGAGAAGACCGTTTACGAGCAGTACTTC. It is translated as CAISEKTVYEQYF.

The V and J genes are TRBV5-5 and TRBJ2-5, with 7 positions matching TRBD2. This CDR3 has 14 amino acids. Per the germline V gene, CDR1 is SGHKS and CDR2 is YYEKEE (reference sequence). Trimming removed 4 bases from V and 2 bases from J; junction bases left unmatched: 5. The CDR3, as DNA: TGTGCCAGCAGCGGAACTAGCGAACAAGAGACCCAGTACTTC. Translation: CASSGTSEQETQYF. The whole variable domain, filled in from reference TRBV5-5 and TRBJ2-5, reads DAGVTQSPTHLIKTRGQQVTLRCSPISGHKSVSWYQQVLGQGPQFIFQYYEKEERGRGNFPDRFSARQFPNYSSELNVNALLLGDSALYLCASSGTSEQETQYFGPGTRLLVL.